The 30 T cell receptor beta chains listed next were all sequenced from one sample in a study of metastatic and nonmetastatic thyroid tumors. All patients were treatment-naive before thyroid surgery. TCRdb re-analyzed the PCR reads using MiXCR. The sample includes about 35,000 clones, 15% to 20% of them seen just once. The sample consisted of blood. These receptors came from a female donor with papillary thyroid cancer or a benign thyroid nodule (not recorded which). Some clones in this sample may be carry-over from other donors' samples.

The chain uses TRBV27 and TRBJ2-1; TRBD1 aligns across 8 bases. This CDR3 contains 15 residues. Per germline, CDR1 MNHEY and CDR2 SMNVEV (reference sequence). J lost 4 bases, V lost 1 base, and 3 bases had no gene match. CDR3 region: CASSLFRGLYNEQFF. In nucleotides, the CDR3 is TGTGCCAGCAGTTTATTCAGGGGGCTATACAATGAGCAGTTCTTC.

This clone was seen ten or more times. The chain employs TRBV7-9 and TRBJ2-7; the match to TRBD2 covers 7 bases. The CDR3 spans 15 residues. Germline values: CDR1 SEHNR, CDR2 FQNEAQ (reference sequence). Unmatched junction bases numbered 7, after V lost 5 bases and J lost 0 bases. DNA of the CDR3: TGTGCCAGCAGCATATCCGGGACTAACTCCTACGAGCAGTACTTC. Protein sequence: CASSISGTNSYEQYF.

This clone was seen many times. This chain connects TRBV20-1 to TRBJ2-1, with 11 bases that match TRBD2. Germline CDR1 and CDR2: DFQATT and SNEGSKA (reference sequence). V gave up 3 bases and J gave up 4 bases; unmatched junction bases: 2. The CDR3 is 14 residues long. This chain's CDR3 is CSASSSGRYNEQFF. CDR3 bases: TGCAGTGCTAGTTCTAGCGGGAGGTACAATGAGCAGTTCTTC.

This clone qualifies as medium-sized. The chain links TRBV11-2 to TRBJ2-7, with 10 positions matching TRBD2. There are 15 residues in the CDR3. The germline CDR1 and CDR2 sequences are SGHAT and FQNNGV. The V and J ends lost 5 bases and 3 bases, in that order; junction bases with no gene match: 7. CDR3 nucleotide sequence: TGTGCCAGCAGCGCAGGACTAGCGGAGTACTACGAGCAGTACTTC. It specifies CASSAGLAEYYEQYF. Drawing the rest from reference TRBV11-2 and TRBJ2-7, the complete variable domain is EAGVAQSPRYKIIEKRQSVAFWCNPISGHATLYWYQQILGQGPKLLIQFQNNGVVDDSQLPKDRFSAERLKGVDSTLKIQPAKLEDSAVYLCASSAGLAEYYEQYFGPGTRLTVT.

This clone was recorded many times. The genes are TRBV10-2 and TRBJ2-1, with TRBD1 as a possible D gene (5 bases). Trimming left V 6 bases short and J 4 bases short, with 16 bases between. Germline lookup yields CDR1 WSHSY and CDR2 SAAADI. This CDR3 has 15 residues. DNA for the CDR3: TGCGCCAGCAGCCAGGGCTCGTATGGGTACAATGAGCAGTTCTTC. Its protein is CASSQGSYGYNEQFF.

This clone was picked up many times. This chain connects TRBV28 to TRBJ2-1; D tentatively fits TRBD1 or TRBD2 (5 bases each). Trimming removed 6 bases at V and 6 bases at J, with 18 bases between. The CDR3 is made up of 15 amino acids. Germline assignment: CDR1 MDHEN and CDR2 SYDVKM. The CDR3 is CASRWGSSYRNEQFF. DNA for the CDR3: TGTGCCAGCAGGTGGGGGTCCTCCTACCGCAATGAGCAGTTCTTC.

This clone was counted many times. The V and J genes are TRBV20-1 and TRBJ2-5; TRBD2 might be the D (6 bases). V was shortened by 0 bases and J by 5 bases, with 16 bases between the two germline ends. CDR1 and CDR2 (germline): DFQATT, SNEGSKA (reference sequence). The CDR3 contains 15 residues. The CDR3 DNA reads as TGCAGTGCTAGAGATCCCGGGGCAGGGAGGGAGACCCAGTACTTC. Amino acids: CSARDPGAGRETQYF.

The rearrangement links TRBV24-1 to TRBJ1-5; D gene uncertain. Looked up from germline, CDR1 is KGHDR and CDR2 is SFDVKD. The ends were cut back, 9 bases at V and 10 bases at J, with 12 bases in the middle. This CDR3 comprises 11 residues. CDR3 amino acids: CATLERHPQHF. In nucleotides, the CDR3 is TGTGCCACCCTGGAACGTCATCCCCAGCATTTT.

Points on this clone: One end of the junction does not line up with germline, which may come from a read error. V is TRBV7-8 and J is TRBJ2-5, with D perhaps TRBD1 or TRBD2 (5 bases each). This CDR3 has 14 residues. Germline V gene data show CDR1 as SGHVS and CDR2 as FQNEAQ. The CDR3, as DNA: TGTGCCAGCAGCTGGGGACGGGGTCAAGAGACCAAGTACTTC. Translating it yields CASSWGRGQETKYF.

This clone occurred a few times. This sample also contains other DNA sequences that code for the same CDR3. CDR3 region: CASSSLSASGRVDTQYF. CDR3 coding DNA: TGTGCCAGCAGCTCCCTGTCGGCTAGCGGGAGAGTAGATACGCAGTATTTT. The chain joins TRBV5-6 to TRBJ2-3, with 10 bases fitting TRBD2. Germline CDR1 is SGHDT and CDR2 is YYEEEE. Trimming at V came to 3 bases and at J to 5 bases, leaving 12 bases not matched to a gene. The CDR3 is 17 amino acids.

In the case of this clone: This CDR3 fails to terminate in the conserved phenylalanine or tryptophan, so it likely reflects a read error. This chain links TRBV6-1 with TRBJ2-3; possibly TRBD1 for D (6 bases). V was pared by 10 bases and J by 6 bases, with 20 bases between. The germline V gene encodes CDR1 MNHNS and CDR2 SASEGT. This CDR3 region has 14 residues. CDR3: CATRMAGEVDTQYS. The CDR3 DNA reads TGTGCCACACGGATGGCAGGGGAAGTGGATACGCAGTATTCT.

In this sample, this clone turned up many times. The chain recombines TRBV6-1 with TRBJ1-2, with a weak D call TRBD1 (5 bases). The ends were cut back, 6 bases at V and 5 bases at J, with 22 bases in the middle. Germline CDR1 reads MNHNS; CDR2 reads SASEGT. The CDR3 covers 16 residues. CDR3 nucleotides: TGTGCCAGCAGAGAACCCCATCGAGACAGCGTATATGGCTACACCTTC. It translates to CASREPHRDSVYGYTF.

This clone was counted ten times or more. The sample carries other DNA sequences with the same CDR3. The CDR3 loop is CATSDRLPSGRDNEQFF. CDR3 coding DNA: TGTGCCACCAGTGACCGGCTTCCTAGCGGGAGGGACAATGAGCAGTTCTTC. The chain couples TRBV24-1 to TRBJ2-1; 12 bases match TRBD2. The length of the CDR3 is 17 residues. Germline loops: CDR1 KGHDR, CDR2 SFDVKD. J gave up 5 bases and V 4 bases, and 8 bases lay outside the gene matches.

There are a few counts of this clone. The CDR3 sequence: CASSLGSLSYEQYF. CDR3 nucleotides: TGTGCCAGCAGCTTGGGGAGCCTCTCCTACGAGCAGTACTTC. The chain joins TRBV11-2 to TRBJ2-7; TRBD2 might be the D (5 bases). CDR1 is SGHAT, CDR2 FQNNGV, per germline. V shed 3 bases and J shed 0 bases, with 9 bases lying between them. The CDR3 runs 14 residues.

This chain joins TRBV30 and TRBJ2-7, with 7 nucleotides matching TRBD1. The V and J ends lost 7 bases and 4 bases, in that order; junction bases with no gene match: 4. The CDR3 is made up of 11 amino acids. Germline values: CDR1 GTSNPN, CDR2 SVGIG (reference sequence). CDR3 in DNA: TGTGCCTTGATCAGGGGGTACGAGCAGTACTTC. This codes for CALIRGYEQYF.

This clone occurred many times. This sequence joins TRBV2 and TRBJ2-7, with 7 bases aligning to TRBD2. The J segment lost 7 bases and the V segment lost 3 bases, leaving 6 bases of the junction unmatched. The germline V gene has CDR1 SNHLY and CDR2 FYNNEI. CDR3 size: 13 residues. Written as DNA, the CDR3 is TGTGCCAGCAGTGATTTTTGGGGGGGTGAGCAGTACTTC. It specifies CASSDFWGGEQYF.

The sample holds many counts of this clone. CDR3 in DNA: TGTGCCAGCAGCCCCACGGAGAGAGCCTACGAGCAGTACTTC. Translated, it gives CASSPTERAYEQYF. This chain connects TRBV27 to TRBJ2-7, with D uncertain. This CDR3 comprises 14 residues. Between the trimmed V and J ends, which lost 6 bases and 2 bases, there was a span of 14 bases. From germline, CDR1 is MNHEY and CDR2 SMNVEV (reference sequence).

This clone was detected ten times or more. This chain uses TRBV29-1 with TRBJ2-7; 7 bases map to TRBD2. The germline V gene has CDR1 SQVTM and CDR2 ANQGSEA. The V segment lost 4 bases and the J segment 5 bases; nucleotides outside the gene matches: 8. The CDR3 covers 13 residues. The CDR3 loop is CSVAGTNIHEQYF. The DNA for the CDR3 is TGCAGCGTTGCGGGGACTAACATCCACGAGCAGTACTTC.

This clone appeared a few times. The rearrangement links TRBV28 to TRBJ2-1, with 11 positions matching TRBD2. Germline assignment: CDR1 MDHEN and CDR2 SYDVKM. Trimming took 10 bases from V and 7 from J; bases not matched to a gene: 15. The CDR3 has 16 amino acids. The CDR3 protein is CAITTVSGGASNEQFF. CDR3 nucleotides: TGTGCCATCACCACAGTTAGCGGGGGGGCCAGTAATGAGCAGTTCTTC.

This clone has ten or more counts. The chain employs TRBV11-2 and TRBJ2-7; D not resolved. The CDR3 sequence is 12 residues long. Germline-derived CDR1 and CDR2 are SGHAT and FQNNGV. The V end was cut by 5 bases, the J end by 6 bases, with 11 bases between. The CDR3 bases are TGTGCCAGCAGCCCCGTGTGGAGCGAGCAGTACTTC. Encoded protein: CASSPVWSEQYF.

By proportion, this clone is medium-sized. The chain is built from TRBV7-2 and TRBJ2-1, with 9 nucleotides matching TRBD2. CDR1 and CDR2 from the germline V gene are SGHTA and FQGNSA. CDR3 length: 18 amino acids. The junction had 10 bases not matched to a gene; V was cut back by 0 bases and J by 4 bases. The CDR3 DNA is TGTGCCAGCAGCTTAGCGTGGGGCGGGAGGGCCCTGTACAATGAGCAGTTCTTC. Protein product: CASSLAWGGRALYNEQFF.

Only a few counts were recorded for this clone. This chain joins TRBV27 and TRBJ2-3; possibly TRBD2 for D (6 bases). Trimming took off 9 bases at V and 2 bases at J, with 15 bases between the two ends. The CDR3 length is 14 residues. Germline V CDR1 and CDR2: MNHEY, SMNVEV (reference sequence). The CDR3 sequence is CASYKERATDTQYF. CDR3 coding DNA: TGTGCCAGTTACAAAGAGCGGGCCACAGATACGCAGTATTTT.

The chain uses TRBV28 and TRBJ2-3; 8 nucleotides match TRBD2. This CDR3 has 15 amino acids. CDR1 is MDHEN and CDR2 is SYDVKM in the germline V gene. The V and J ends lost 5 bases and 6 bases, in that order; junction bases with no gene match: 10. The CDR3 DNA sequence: TGTGCCAGCAGTAGGCTAGCGGGCCCCCATGATACGCAGTATTTT. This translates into CASSRLAGPHDTQYF.

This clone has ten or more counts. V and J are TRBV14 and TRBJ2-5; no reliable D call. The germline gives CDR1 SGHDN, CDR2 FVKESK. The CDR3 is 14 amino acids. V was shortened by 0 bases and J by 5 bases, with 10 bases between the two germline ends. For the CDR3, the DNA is TGTGCCAGCAGCCAAGACAGAGGATGGGAGACCCAGTACTTC. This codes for CASSQDRGWETQYF.

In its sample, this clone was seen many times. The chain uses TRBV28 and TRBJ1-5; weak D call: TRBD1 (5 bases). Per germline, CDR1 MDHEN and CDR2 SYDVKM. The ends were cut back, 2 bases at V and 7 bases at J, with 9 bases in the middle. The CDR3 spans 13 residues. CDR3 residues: CASSLRGWQPQHF. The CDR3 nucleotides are TGTGCCAGCAGTTTACGGGGCTGGCAGCCCCAGCATTTT.

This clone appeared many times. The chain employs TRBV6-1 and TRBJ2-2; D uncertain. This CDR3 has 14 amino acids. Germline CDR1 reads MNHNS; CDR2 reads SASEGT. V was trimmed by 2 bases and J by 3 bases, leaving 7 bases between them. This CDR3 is CASSEKTDTGELFF. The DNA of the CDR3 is TGTGCCAGCAGTGAAAAAACAGACACCGGGGAGCTGTTTTTT.

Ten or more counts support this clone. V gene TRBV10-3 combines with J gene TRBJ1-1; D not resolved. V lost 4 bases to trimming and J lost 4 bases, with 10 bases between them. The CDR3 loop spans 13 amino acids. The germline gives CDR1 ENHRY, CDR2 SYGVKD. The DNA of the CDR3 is TGTGCCATCAGTGCTGGGAGCCCCACTGAAGCTTTCTTT. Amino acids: CAISAGSPTEAFF.

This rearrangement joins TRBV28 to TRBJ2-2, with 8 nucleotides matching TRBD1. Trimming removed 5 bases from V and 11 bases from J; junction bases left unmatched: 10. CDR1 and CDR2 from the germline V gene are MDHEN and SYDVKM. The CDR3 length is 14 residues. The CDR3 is CASSGQGRPRELFF. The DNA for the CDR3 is TGTGCCAGCAGTGGACAGGGAAGGCCCCGCGAGCTGTTTTTT.

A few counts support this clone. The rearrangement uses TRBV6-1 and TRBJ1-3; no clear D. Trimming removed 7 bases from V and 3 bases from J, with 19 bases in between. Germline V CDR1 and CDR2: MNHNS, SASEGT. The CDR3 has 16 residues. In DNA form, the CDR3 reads TGTGCCAGCATTAAAGCACCGACTTCATATGGAAACACCATATATTTT. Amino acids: CASIKAPTSYGNTIYF.

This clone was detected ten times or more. CDR3 DNA sequence: TGTGCCAGTAGTCCAAGGGGACTGAACACTGAAGCTTTCTTT. Amino acid sequence: CASSPRGLNTEAFF. The chain links TRBV19 to TRBJ1-1; TRBD1 might be the D (5 bases). CDR1 is LNHDA, CDR2 SQIVND, per germline (reference sequence). The V and J ends lost 5 bases and 0 bases respectively, with 10 bases between them. CDR3 size: 14 residues.